This T cell receptor (beta chain) was observed in a study of T cell clones after liver transplantation (dated by TCRdb to about 2019). For the wider study: The samples were obtained from ITN030ST, a randomized trial that attempted immunosuppression withdrawal within 2 years after liver transplantation. Tolerance was defined as complete immunosuppression withdrawal for at least one year with no rise in liver enzymes beyond twice the upper limit of normal. Of the 8 liver transplant recipients making up the studied cohort, 3 were classified as tolerant and 5 as non-tolerant. Blood samples were collected pre-transplant, pre-randomization before withdrawal, and post-randomization after either full withdrawal or failed withdrawal. Donor-reactive T cell clones were identified by TCRbeta sequencing after a pre-transplant mixed lymphocyte reaction and then tracked in post-transplant blood. Third party-reactive TCRbeta sequences from pre-transplant MLRs were also identified as an antigen-independent comparator for donor-reactive sequences. No induction therapy was given to the subjects, and standard immunosuppression was administered until randomization at 12-24 months post-transplant. Of the eight recipients, a few were HCV-positive, while the remaining recipients had been transplanted for non-autoimmune, non-viral indications. Here is what the overall study found, with its caveats: Conclusions were preliminary, limited by small, heterogeneous patient numbers and non-standardized post-transplant time points. In a couple of subjects, low numbers of available donor cells limited the measurable donor-reactive repertoire. A greater decline was seen for donor-reactive sequences than for third party-reactive sequences, suggesting partial antigen-specific deletion unrelated to withdrawal success. In 5 of 8 subjects, circulating donor-reactive CD4 TCRbeta sequences decreased significantly after transplant, regardless of tolerance or HCV status. After accounting for repertoire turnover, donor-reactive detection was significantly reduced in 7 of 8 subjects for CD4 and 8 of 8 for CD8. Without allograft tissue specimens, donor-reactive T cells may have migrated into the graft rather than being deleted.

High-throughput TCRbeta CDR3 sequencing of frozen genomic DNA was performed by immunoSEQ, with PCR amplification, mapping, bias correction and internal controls included. In the original analysis: Only productive rearrangements were retained, and each unique TCRbeta sequence was defined by its CDR3 nucleotide sequence together with its V and J gene. A sequence counted as donor-reactive only if the sequence showed at least 5-fold expansion in CFSE-low cells compared with unstimulated pre-transplant cells and had a frequency of at least 0.01%. Minimum frequency thresholds were set for each subject on the basis of the unstimulated sample with the lowest template count, so that a detection power of at least 90% was ensured. Jensen-Shannon divergence between the top 1000 TCRbeta sequences after and before transplant was used to measure repertoire turnover. Changes in detection of donor-reactive sequences were tested with two-sided Fisher's exact tests. Held by TCRdb, this immuneACCESS table contains in-frame sequences only and omits some clones. Under half of the omission traces to an unresolved V gene where checked; the cause of the rest is unknown. V and J calls and clone size are as listed in that table; D and trimming were resolved from the DNA. This sample comprises tens of thousands of clones, 75% to 85% of them detected only once. Clones ranked in the top ten supply 0.79% of the sample.

V drops 4 bases and J drops 4 bases, leaving 18 bases in between. The CDR3, from cysteine to phenylalanine, totals 15 residues. The only DNA kept is the CDR3, 45 bases in frame from the first base. The germline V gene sets CDR1 to SGDLS and CDR2 to YYNGEE. Thawed unstimulated PBMCs were stained for CD3, CD4 and CD8 and FACS-sorted into CD3+CD4+ and CD3+CD8+ populations. Randomization to immunosuppression withdrawal applied to every one of the 8 studied subjects. Genomic DNA was isolated with the Qiagen DNeasy Blood and Tissue Kit. Concerning this clone: Its antigen has not been determined. Base qualities are not at hand, and no much larger clone is one base apart.

The source of this sequence is a human patient who received a liver transplant. After a transplant, some T cells may be of graft donor origin. The sequencing here drew on CD4+ T cells from blood, taken 12 months after liver transplant. The receptor chain draws on TRBV9 and TRBJ2-7; the D gene is possibly TRBD1, with 6 bases matching. The CDR3 reads as follows: CASSLQTGLGYEQYF. The nucleotide sequence is given as TGTGCCAGCAGCTTGCAGACAGGTTTGGGGTACGAGCAGTACTTC.